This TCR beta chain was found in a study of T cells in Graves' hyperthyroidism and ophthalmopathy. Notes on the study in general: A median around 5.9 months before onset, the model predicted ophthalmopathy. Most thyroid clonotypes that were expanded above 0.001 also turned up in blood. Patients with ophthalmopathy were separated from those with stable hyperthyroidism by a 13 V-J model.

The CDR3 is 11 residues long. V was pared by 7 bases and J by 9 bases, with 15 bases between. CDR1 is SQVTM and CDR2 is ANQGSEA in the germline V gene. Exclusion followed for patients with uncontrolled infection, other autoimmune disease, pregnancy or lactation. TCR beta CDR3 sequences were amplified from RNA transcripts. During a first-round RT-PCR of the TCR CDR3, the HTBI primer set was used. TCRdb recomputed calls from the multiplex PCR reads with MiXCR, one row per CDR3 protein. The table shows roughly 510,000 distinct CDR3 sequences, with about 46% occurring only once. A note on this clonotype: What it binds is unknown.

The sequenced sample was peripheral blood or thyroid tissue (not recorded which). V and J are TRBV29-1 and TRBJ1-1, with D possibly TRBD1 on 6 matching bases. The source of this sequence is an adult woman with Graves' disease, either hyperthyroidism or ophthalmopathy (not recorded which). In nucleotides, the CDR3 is TGCAGCGCCCAGACAGGAGGGAAAGCTTTCTTT. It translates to CSAQTGGKAFF.